The 10 T cell receptor beta chains in this list originate from one sample, sequenced in a study of blood T cell repertoires in COVID-19. Libraries were prepared by immunoSEQ multiplex PCR; TCRdb keeps only in-frame clonotypes and omits some of them. The repertoire includes 200,000 or so clones, 84% of them detected once, and 5.1% sits in the top ten. Sequencing used peripheral blood. The receptors derive from a woman aged 60-75 years who had recovered from COVID-19.

The chain is built from TRBV11-2 and TRBJ2-3; 10 bases align to TRBD2. Germline CDR1 reads SGHAT; CDR2 reads FQNNGV. This CDR3 is 16 amino acids long. J lost 2 bases, V lost 4 bases, and 6 bases had no gene match. Written as DNA, the CDR3 is TGTGCCAGCAGCTCGGTAGCGGGGGGATCCACAGATACGCAGTATTTT. It yields the protein CASSSVAGGSTDTQYF.

This chain connects TRBV13 to TRBJ2-1; 9 nucleotides line up with TRBD2. Unmatched junction bases numbered 14, after V lost 5 bases and J lost 9 bases. From germline, CDR1 is PRHDT and CDR2 FYEKMQ (reference sequence). This CDR3 has 16 residues. The CDR3 DNA reads TGTGCCAGCAGCCATATAACGGGACTAGCTTCTGGTGAGCAGTTCTTC. This encodes CASSHITGLASGEQFF.

The chain carries TRBV7-9 and TRBJ2-5, with TRBD1 matching 8 bases. Germline V gene data show CDR1 as SEHNR and CDR2 as FQNEAQ (reference sequence). The V and J ends lost 8 bases and 2 bases, in that order; junction bases with no gene match: 7. The CDR3 length is 14 residues. For the CDR3, the DNA is TGTGCCAGCGATGGACAGGGAACACAAGAGACCCAGTACTTC. This translates into CASDGQGTQETQYF. The full variable domain, completed using reference TRBV7-9 and TRBJ2-5, is DTGVSQNPRHKITKRGQNVTFRCDPISEHNRLYWYRQTLGQGPEFLTYFQNEAQLEKSRLLSDRFSAERPKGSFSTLEIQRTEQGDSAMYLCASDGQGTQETQYFGPGTRLLVL.

Comments on this clone: Other DNA sequences in the sample encode the same CDR3. The chain carries TRBV3-1 (or the pseudogene TRBV3-2) and TRBJ2-3; 10 positions match TRBD2. Trimming took 2 bases from V and 1 from J; bases not matched to a gene: 0. The CDR3 length is 15 residues. Germline V lookup: CDR1 LGHDT, CDR2 YNNKEL (reference sequence). The CDR3 sequence: CASSQLAGGTDTQYF. In nucleotides, the CDR3 is TGTGCCAGCAGCCAACTAGCGGGGGGCACAGATACGCAGTATTTT.

The chain carries TRBV3-1 (or the pseudogene TRBV3-2) and TRBJ2-3, with TRBD2 matching 10 bases. V gave up 8 bases and J gave up 6 bases; unmatched junction bases: 5. The V gene's germline CDR1 is LGHDT and CDR2 YNNKEL (reference sequence). The CDR3 runs to 13 residues. CDR3: CASSSGGVDTQYF. The CDR3 DNA is TGTGCCAGCTCCAGCGGGGGGGTCGATACGCAGTATTTT.

This rearrangement joins TRBV5-6 to TRBJ2-7; D is undetermined. The CDR3 extends over 13 amino acids. V was pared by 4 bases and J by 1 base, with 9 bases between. Looked up from germline, CDR1 is SGHDT and CDR2 is YYEEEE. The CDR3 loop reads CASSTGLSYEQYF. DNA of the CDR3: TGTGCCAGCAGCACTGGTCTATCCTACGAGCAGTACTTC.

A remark on this clone: Likely a read error: the CDR3 ends without its conserved phenylalanine or tryptophan. It is unclear where the CDR3 begins or ends on the DNA, so no DNA is shown, and the CDR3 is as TCRdb lists it. This chain links TRBV4-2 with TRBJ2-3; the table assigns TRBD2, which was not confirmed against the DNA. Germline V lookup: CDR1 LGHNA, CDR2 YNFKEQ. The CDR3 is 13 amino acids in total, end residues counted. CDR3 sequence reads: CASSQEWLAGGHG.

V and J are TRBV7-2 and TRBJ1-5; 7 bases line up with TRBD1. CDR3 length equals 14 residues. Germline CDR1 and CDR2: SGHTA and FQGNSA. V was clipped by 3 bases and J by 5 bases; unmatched bases: 4. CDR3 region: CASSLIGGYQPQHF. Here the CDR3 DNA reads TGTGCCAGCAGCTTGATAGGGGGCTATCAGCCCCAGCATTTT.

The rearrangement joins TRBV27 to TRBJ2-7, with 7 bases fitting TRBD2. This CDR3 has 14 amino acids. V trimming: 5 bases; J trimming: 7 bases; junction bases outside the gene matches: 11. The germline V gene has CDR1 MNHEY and CDR2 SMNVEV (reference sequence). CDR3 DNA sequence: TGTGCCAGCAGTCCAGTTCTGGGGGGGGGAGAGCAGTACTTC. This translates into CASSPVLGGGEQYF.

This chain uses TRBV5-8 with TRBJ2-1, with TRBD1 as a possible D gene (5 bases). Trimming left V 1 base short and J 5 bases short, with 16 bases between. Germline V gene data show CDR1 as SGHTS and CDR2 as YDEGEE. CDR3 length: 16 amino acids. The CDR3 DNA reads TGTGCCAGCAGCTTGTGGCAGGGCGCTCTAGACAATGAGCAGTTCTTC. It specifies CASSLWQGALDNEQFF. The full variable domain, in which reference TRBV5-8 and TRBJ2-1 provide the parts outside the CDR3, is EAGVTQSPTHLIKTRGQQATLRCSPISGHTSVYWYQQALGLGLQFLLWYDEGEERNRGNFPPRFSGRQFPNYSSELNVNALELEDSALYLCASSLWQGALDNEQFFGPGTRLTVL.